The rows below give T cell receptor beta chains drawn from one sample of a study of identical twins. TCRdb re-called the 5' RACE reads with MiXCR, one entry per CDR3 protein. The sample lists about 250,000 distinct CDR3 sequences; over 11% were seen once. Sequenced input: memory (CD45RO+) T cells sorted from blood. The receptors originated from a woman aged 18-29 years in good health. Both conserved end residues are part of each CDR3. D genes are given only for firm matches. Clone size is given for some rows only: seen once, a few or many times, or a class if the clone is expanded.

d_call: NA
v_call: TRBV12-3/TRBV12-4
clone_size: NA
j_call: TRBJ2-1
cdr3_nt: TGTGCCAGCAGCCAGGGAACTAGGAGCGATGAGCAGTTCTTC
cdr3_aa: CASSQGTRSDEQFF

d_call: TRBD1
v_call: TRBV20-1
clone_size: few
j_call: TRBJ1-6
cdr3_nt: TGCAGTGCTACCCCGGACAGGGCCTCACCCCTCCACTTT
cdr3_aa: CSATPDRASPLHF

d_call: NA
v_call: TRBV5-1
clone_size: NA
j_call: TRBJ1-2
cdr3_nt: TGCGCCAGCAGCTTGGGCAGGGGTGAAGCTAACTATGGCTACACCTTC
cdr3_aa: CASSLGRGEANYGYTF

d_call: NA
v_call: TRBV5-6
clone_size: NA
j_call: TRBJ2-2
cdr3_nt: TGTGCCAGCAGCCCCCTGGGACGACGCTACACCGGGGAGCTGTTTTTT
cdr3_aa: CASSPLGRRYTGELFF

d_call: NA
v_call: TRBV11-2
clone_size: NA
j_call: TRBJ2-5
cdr3_nt: TGTGCCAGCAGCTTAGACCGGGACCAAGAGACCCAGTACTTC
cdr3_aa: CASSLDRDQETQYF

d_call: TRBD2
v_call: TRBV10-1
clone_size: NA
j_call: TRBJ2-5
cdr3_nt: TGCGCCAGCAGTGAGGGGGTTAGCGGGCAAGAGACCCAGTACTTC
cdr3_aa: CASSEGVSGQETQYF

d_call: NA
v_call: TRBV12-3/TRBV12-4
clone_size: few
j_call: TRBJ2-3
cdr3_nt: TGTGCCAGCAGTTTCTCAGGGTTCGGCACAGATACGCAGTATTTT
cdr3_aa: CASSFSGFGTDTQYF

d_call: NA
v_call: TRBV12-3/TRBV12-4
clone_size: few
j_call: TRBJ1-1
cdr3_nt: TGTGCCAGCAGTTTAGGGAGCCATCTGAACACTGAAGCTTTCTTT
cdr3_aa: CASSLGSHLNTEAFF

d_call: NA
v_call: TRBV21-1
clone_size: few
j_call: TRBJ2-7
cdr3_nt: TGTGCCGGAGTAACCGTCTCCTACGAGCAGTACTTC
cdr3_aa: CAGVTVSYEQYF

d_call: NA
v_call: TRBV20-1
clone_size: NA
j_call: TRBJ2-5
cdr3_nt: TGCAGTGCTCCTAGGGCGGCCCAAGAGACCCAGTACTTC
cdr3_aa: CSAPRAAQETQYF

d_call: NA
v_call: TRBV20-1
clone_size: NA
j_call: TRBJ2-5
cdr3_nt: TGCAGTGCCAGGGGCTCCGCGGAGGGGAGGGAGACCCAGTACTTC
cdr3_aa: CSARGSAEGRETQYF

d_call: NA
v_call: TRBV5-8
clone_size: many
j_call: TRBJ1-5
cdr3_nt: TGTGCCAGCAGCTTGAGGGGGGCGACTGGTCAGCCCCAGCATTTT
cdr3_aa: CASSLRGATGQPQHF

d_call: TRBD2
v_call: TRBV5-6
clone_size: few
j_call: TRBJ2-7
cdr3_nt: TGTGCCAGCAGCTTGAAGACTAGCCGCTACTACGAGCAGTACTTC
cdr3_aa: CASSLKTSRYYEQYF

d_call: NA
v_call: TRBV5-6
clone_size: NA
j_call: TRBJ1-2
cdr3_nt: TGTGCCAGCAGCTGGGGCGCTGGCTACACCTTC
cdr3_aa: CASSWGAGYTF

d_call: NA
v_call: TRBV7-9
clone_size: NA
j_call: TRBJ2-6
cdr3_nt: TGTGCCAGCAGCTTAGCACAGGGGGCCAACGTCCTGACTTTC
cdr3_aa: CASSLAQGANVLTF

d_call: NA
v_call: TRBV9
clone_size: NA
j_call: TRBJ2-5
cdr3_nt: TGTGCCAGCAGCCTACAAAGGGGAACGGAGACCCAGTACTTC
cdr3_aa: CASSLQRGTETQYF

d_call: NA
v_call: TRBV3-1
clone_size: few
j_call: TRBJ2-7
cdr3_nt: TGTGCCAGCAGCCACAGGGTAGGCGAGCAGTACTTC
cdr3_aa: CASSHRVGEQYF

d_call: TRBD1
v_call: TRBV5-1
clone_size: NA
j_call: TRBJ2-7
cdr3_nt: TGCGCCAGCAGCTTCACAGGGGCCGACTACGAGCAGTACTTC
cdr3_aa: CASSFTGADYEQYF

d_call: TRBD1
v_call: TRBV20-1
clone_size: few
j_call: TRBJ2-7
cdr3_nt: TGCAGTGCTAGTACTCTAGGGGGCGCGGGCCACTTC
cdr3_aa: CSASTLGGAGHF

d_call: NA
v_call: TRBV2
clone_size: NA
j_call: TRBJ2-2
cdr3_nt: TGTGCCGGATACAGGGGAGGGCCGAACACCGGGGAGCTGTTTTTT
cdr3_aa: CAGYRGGPNTGELFF

d_call: TRBD2
v_call: TRBV10-2
clone_size: few
j_call: TRBJ2-7
cdr3_nt: TGCGCCAGCTTAAGTGCTAGCGGGGGGTACGAGCAGTACTTC
cdr3_aa: CASLSASGGYEQYF

d_call: NA
v_call: TRBV9
clone_size: NA
j_call: TRBJ2-5
cdr3_nt: TGTGCCAGCAGCGCCAGGGCCTCCCAAGAGACCCAGTACTTC
cdr3_aa: CASSARASQETQYF

d_call: TRBD2
v_call: TRBV5-4
clone_size: NA
j_call: TRBJ2-2
cdr3_nt: TGTGCCAGCAGCCCCTTCTCTACTAGCGCCGGGGAGCTGTTTTTT
cdr3_aa: CASSPFSTSAGELFF

d_call: TRBD1
v_call: TRBV3-1
clone_size: NA
j_call: TRBJ1-5
cdr3_nt: TGTGCCAGCAGCATGAACAGGGGACAGCCCCAGCATTTT
cdr3_aa: CASSMNRGQPQHF

d_call: NA
v_call: TRBV18
clone_size: few
j_call: TRBJ1-1
cdr3_nt: TGTGCCAGCTCACCAAGGGACGTCTACACTGAAGCTTTCTTT
cdr3_aa: CASSPRDVYTEAFF

d_call: NA
v_call: TRBV5-5
clone_size: few
j_call: TRBJ2-1
cdr3_nt: TGTGCCAGCAGCTTGAGGTACCTCGATGAGCAGTTCTTC
cdr3_aa: CASSLRYLDEQFF

d_call: NA
v_call: TRBV7-2
clone_size: NA
j_call: TRBJ1-1
cdr3_nt: TGTGCCAGCAGCCCTGGAGTGGGGCGTGAAGCTTTCTTT
cdr3_aa: CASSPGVGREAFF

d_call: TRBD2
v_call: TRBV7-2
clone_size: NA
j_call: TRBJ2-7
cdr3_nt: TGTGCCAGCAGCCTTCCCGTGGTTAAGCGGGATTACAAGCAGTACTTC
cdr3_aa: CASSLPVVKRDYKQYF

d_call: NA
v_call: TRBV5-1
clone_size: many
j_call: TRBJ2-2
cdr3_nt: TGCGCCAGCAGCTTTCGAACTCCCGCGACCGGGGAGCTGTTTTTT
cdr3_aa: CASSFRTPATGELFF

d_call: NA
v_call: TRBV7-9
clone_size: few
j_call: TRBJ2-1
cdr3_nt: TGTGCCAGCAGCTTAGCCGGGACCCCCAATGAGCAGTTCTTC
cdr3_aa: CASSLAGTPNEQFF

d_call: NA
v_call: TRBV7-9
clone_size: many
j_call: TRBJ2-3
cdr3_nt: TGTGCCAGCAGTCCCGTGGGGACAGATACGCAGTATTTT
cdr3_aa: CASSPVGTDTQYF

d_call: NA
v_call: TRBV9
clone_size: few
j_call: TRBJ1-2
cdr3_nt: TGTGCCAGCAGCTTAACGTTCGGGGGTTCGAACTATGGCTACACCTTC
cdr3_aa: CASSLTFGGSNYGYTF

d_call: TRBD2
v_call: TRBV7-3
clone_size: NA
j_call: TRBJ2-5
cdr3_nt: TGTGCCAGCAGCTTCCTTCCGACTAGCGAGGAGACCCAGTACTTC
cdr3_aa: CASSFLPTSEETQYF

d_call: NA
v_call: TRBV7-9
clone_size: NA
j_call: TRBJ1-2
cdr3_nt: TGTGCCAGCAGCCCCCACACCTTCATAGGGGGCTACACCTTC
cdr3_aa: CASSPHTFIGGYTF

d_call: NA
v_call: TRBV5-1
clone_size: NA
j_call: TRBJ2-1
cdr3_nt: TGCGCCAGCAGCTTGAAAGGGAGAAGTCATGGTGAGCAGTTCTTC
cdr3_aa: CASSLKGRSHGEQFF

d_call: TRBD1
v_call: TRBV20-1
clone_size: NA
j_call: TRBJ1-3
cdr3_nt: TGCAGTGCTAGAGTTCCCAGGGGGGATGGAAACACCATATATTTT
cdr3_aa: CSARVPRGDGNTIYF

d_call: NA
v_call: TRBV7-8
clone_size: many
j_call: TRBJ2-3
cdr3_nt: TGTGCCAGCAGCTTTGCGGTCCATAGCACAGATACGCAGTATTTT
cdr3_aa: CASSFAVHSTDTQYF

d_call: NA
v_call: TRBV5-1
clone_size: NA
j_call: TRBJ1-1
cdr3_nt: TGCGCCAGCAGCTTCTTCGGTGGGGATGAAGCTTTCTTT
cdr3_aa: CASSFFGGDEAFF

d_call: NA
v_call: TRBV6-1
clone_size: NA
j_call: TRBJ1-1
cdr3_nt: TGTGCCAGCAGATCTGCCGTATGGGGGAACACTGAAGCTTTCTTT
cdr3_aa: CASRSAVWGNTEAFF

d_call: NA
v_call: TRBV12-3/TRBV12-4
clone_size: once
j_call: TRBJ2-3
cdr3_nt: TGTGCCAGCAGTTTCTTACGGCAGCGCACAGATACGCAGTATTTT
cdr3_aa: CASSFLRQRTDTQYF